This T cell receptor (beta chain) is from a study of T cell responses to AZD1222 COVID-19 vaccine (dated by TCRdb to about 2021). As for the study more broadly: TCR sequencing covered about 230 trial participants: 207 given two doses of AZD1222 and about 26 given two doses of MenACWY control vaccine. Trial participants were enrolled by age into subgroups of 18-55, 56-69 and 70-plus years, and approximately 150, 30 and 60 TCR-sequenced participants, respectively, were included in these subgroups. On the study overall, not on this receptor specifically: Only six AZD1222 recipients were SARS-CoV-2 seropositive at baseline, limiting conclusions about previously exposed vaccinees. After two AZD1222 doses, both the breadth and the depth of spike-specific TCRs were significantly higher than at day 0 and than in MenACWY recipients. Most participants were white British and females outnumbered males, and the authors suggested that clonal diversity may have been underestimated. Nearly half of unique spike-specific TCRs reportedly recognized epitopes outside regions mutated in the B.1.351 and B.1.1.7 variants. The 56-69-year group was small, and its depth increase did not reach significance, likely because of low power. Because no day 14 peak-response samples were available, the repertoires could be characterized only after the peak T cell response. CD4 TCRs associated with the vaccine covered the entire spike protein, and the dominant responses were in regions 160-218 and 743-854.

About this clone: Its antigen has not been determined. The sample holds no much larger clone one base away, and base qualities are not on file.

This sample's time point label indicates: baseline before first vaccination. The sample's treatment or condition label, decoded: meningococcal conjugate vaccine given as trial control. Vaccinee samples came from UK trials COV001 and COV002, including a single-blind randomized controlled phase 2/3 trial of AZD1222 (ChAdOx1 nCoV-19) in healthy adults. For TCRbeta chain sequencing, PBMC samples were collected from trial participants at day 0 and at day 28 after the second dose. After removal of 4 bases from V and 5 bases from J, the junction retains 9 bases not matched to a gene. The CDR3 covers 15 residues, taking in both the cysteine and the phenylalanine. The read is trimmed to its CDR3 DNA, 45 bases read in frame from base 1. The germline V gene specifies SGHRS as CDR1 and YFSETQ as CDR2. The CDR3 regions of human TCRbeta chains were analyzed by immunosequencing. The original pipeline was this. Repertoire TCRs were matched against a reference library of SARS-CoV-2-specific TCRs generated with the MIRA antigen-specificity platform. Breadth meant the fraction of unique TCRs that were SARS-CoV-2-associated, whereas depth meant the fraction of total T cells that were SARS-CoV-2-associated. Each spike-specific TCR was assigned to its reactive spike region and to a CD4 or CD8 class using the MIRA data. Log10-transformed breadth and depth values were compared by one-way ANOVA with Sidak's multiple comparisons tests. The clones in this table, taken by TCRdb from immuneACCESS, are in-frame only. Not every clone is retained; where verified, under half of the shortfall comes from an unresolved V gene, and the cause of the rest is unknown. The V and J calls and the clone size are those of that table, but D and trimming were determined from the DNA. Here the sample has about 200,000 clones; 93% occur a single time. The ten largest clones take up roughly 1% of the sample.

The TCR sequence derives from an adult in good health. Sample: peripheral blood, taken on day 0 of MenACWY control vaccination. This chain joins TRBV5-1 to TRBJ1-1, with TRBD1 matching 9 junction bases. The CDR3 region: CASSDDGQGKTEAFF. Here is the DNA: TGCGCCAGCAGCGACGACGGACAGGGGAAAACTGAAGCTTTCTTT.